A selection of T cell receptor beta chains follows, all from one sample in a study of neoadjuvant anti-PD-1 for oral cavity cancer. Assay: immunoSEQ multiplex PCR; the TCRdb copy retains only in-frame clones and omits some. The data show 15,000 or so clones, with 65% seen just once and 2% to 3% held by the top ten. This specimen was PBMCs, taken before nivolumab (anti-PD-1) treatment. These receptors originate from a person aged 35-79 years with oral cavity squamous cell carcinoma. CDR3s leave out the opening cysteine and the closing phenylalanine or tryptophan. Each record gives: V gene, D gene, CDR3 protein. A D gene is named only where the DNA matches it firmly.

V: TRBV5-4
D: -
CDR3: ASTFAGTYEQY

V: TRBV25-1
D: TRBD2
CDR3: ASTLAGTGELF

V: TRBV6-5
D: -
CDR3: ASSYSQGREAF

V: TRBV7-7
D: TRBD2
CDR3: ASSLLAGQETQY

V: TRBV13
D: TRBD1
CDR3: ASSPTGTGGFKF

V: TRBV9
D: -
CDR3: ASSPGVTYEQY

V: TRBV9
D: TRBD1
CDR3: ASSVGAGGLVTEAF

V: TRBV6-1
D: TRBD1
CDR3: ASSPGTGSGNQH

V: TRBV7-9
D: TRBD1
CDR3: ASSPRQGDGYT

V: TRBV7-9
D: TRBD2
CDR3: ASGEGYSYNEQF

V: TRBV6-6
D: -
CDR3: ASRPLDRTTGELF

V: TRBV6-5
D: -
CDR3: ASRPPGGNQPQH

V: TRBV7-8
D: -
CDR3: ASSLVGRGVSSYGYT

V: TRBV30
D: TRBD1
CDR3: ACPRTGRDEKLF

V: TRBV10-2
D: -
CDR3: ASGPVSQPQH

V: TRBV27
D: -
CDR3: ASSLRAEGQPQH

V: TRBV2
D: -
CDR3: ASSASGPSGANVLT

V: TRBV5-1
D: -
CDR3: ASSSGSYEQY

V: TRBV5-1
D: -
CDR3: ASSAGDREGKY

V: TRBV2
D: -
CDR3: ASSRGTTNEKLF

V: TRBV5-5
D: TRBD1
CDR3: ASSLLAGQASYEQY

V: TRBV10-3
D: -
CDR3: AISDLGSDTQY

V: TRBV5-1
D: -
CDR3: ASSLEARSSSYNEQF

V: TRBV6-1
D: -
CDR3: ASKGRTDYEQY